This TCR beta chain is from a study of blood T cell repertoires in COVID-19. Study as a whole: Both acute and convalescent COVID-19 samples were obtained from the United States, Italy and Spain. PBMCs, B-cell-depleted T cells, or T cells provided the cDNA or gDNA that made up the material.

Sequencing was performed with immunoSEQ multiplex PCR; in TCRdb, only in-frame clones are kept and a portion is missing. The table includes over 400,000 clones, roughly 88% detected once. CDR1 is SGHRS, CDR2 YFSETQ, per germline. This CDR3 has 13 amino acids. The V end was cut by 4 bases, the J end by 1 base, with 8 bases between. The chain carries TRBV5-1 and TRBJ1-1; tentatively, D is TRBD1 (5 bases). Sequenced input: peripheral blood. This sequence was found in a woman in her thirties with active or convalescent COVID-19. CDR3 in amino acids: CASSRQWNTEAFF. The DNA for the CDR3 is TGCGCCAGCAGCCGACAGTGGAACACTGAAGCTTTCTTT.